This T cell receptor beta chain comes out of a study of neurological immune-mediated disorders. Whole-study findings and limits: It was HTLV-1-associated myelopathy that showed the most TCR clonal expansion, while multiple sclerosis showed the least, falling below healthy controls.

This clonotype was observed many times. As yet, its antigen is unknown. The cell input for sorted libraries was 1 million, and those cells were CD4+ or CD8+ T cells. Between the trimmed V and J ends, which lost 6 bases and 3 bases, there was a span of 16 bases. Germline assignment: CDR1 DFQATT and CDR2 SNEGSKA (reference sequence). CDR3 length equals 14 residues. A 10-nucleotide random UMI tagged transcripts in template-switch 5'RACE cDNA synthesis. TCRdb processed the 5' RACE reads anew with MiXCR; each CDR3 protein has one entry. The sample carries 30,000 to 45,000 distinct CDR3 sequences, around 10% recorded once.

This sequence originates from a woman aged 30 to 39 with HTLV-1-associated myelopathy (HAM/TSP). Material: CD4+ T cells from blood. This chain uses TRBV20-1 with TRBJ2-3; D call uncertain. The DNA for the CDR3 is TGCAGTGCGCACGGGCTCCGGACGACAGATACGCAGTATTTT. This codes for CSAHGLRTTDTQYF.